This section outlines one T cell receptor (beta chain) sequence together with its context. This clonotype is labeled medium-sized (0.01 to 0.1%). Its recognized antigen is unknown. There are no base qualities to consult, and no much larger clone falls within one base. The data were taken from a study of molecular identifiers for immune sequencing clone quantification (dated by TCRdb to 2016 to 2019). About the full investigation: For a replicate experiment, RNA from 20,000 or 100,000 naive CD8 T cells was divided into five aliquots, of which four were sequenced. This methods study benchmarked molecular-identifier clustering-based TCR repertoire sequencing (MIDCIRS) and TCR RNA copy counting, using CD8 T cells to do so.

From the cysteine up to the phenylalanine, the CDR3 has a length of 16 residues. Just the 48-base CDR3 DNA is kept, in frame starting at base 1. V is pared back by 6 bases and J by 0 bases, with 18 bases lying between the germline termini. The CDR1 and CDR2 encoded by the germline V gene are MDHEN and SYDVKM. Broader findings and caveats from the paper: Spiked-in Jurkat TCR RNA equivalent to a single cell was reported to be detectable even among 800,000 to 1,000,000 naive CD8 T cells. Modeling estimated about 3.3 recovered TCR RNA copies per cell, compared with about 9.3 by digital PCR, which implies about 30% capture efficiency. When barcode sub-clustering was omitted, TCR diversity was inflated by chimeric consensus sequences, with chimeras reaching as high as 47%. Naive libraries contained spiked-in Jurkat TCR RNA (around ten copies' worth), which is not part of the donor repertoire. The sizes of highly expanded clones could end up underestimated when identical TCR molecules share a barcode. Clones above 20 RNA copies held over 98% of molecules in CMV-specific effector cells but under 1% in naive cells.

Library creation used PCR. Instrument on record: Illumina HiSeq 4000. Bulk TCR libraries were made following a previously described method, with the TCR primers given in Table S5. Purification of total RNA was performed with the Qiagen AllPrep DNA/RNA kit. Reads from multiple sequencing runs of the same library were pooled before analysis. Under the source paper's analysis protocol: Reads were retained only if an exact TCR constant sequence was present, and the retained reads were trimmed to 150 nt and grouped according to their 12-nt molecular barcodes. Reads inside each barcode group were sub-clustered using a 15% Levenshtein threshold, and a quality-weighted consensus sequence was constructed for each RNA molecule. Non-functional sequences were filtered out, along with any lower-count sequence sitting one edit away from another sequence. Barcode sub-clusters with fewer than 20% of the maximum read count were removed, based on fitting two negative binomial distributions. The public reads were quality trimmed at Q25 with fastp and then assembled into clones with MiXCR by TCRdb, keeping productive beta chains. Under each unique CDR3 protein, matching rows form one entry showing the most common genes and DNA. These V and J calls are TCRdb output, not the study's own analysis. The sample table contains 8,000 to 13,000 distinct CDR3 sequences; only one count was recorded for roughly a sixth of them. The top ten clones comprise 2% to 2.5% of the sample.

Libraries of naive CD8 T cells were built from anywhere between about 17,000 and 1,000,000 sorted cells, with 10%, 30% or 50% of the purified RNA used. Naive CD8 T cells were FACS-sorted as CD8+CD4-CCR7+CD45RA+ on a BD FACSAria II into RLT Plus buffer. Around 10 TCR copies' worth of Jurkat RNA were spiked into roughly 18,000-1,000,000 naive CD8 T cell samples to test detection sensitivity. Enrichment of CD8 T cells was done with RosetteSep CD8+ T Cell Enrichment Cocktail plus Ficoll-Paque, and ACK red cell lysis came afterward. Sequenced material: naive CD8+ T cells from blood, with Jurkat cell RNA spiked in. The cell subset or site label of this sample denotes: FACS-sorted CD8+CD4-CCR7+CD45RA+ naive T cells. Recombination linked TRBV28 to TRBJ2-7, with no D gene named confidently. The source of this sequence is a human donor in good health. Some libraries in this study had Jurkat cell RNA spiked in. The nucleotide sequence reads TGTGCCAGCAGGCGTTCGTCCGGAGCCCTCTCCTACGAGCAGTACTTC. This sequence encodes CASRRSSGALSYEQYF. Reference TRBV28 and TRBJ2-7 genes cover what lies past the CDR3, so the full variable domain is DVKVTQSSRYLVKRTGEKVFLECVQDMDHENMFWYRQDPGLGLRLIYFSYDVKMKEKGDIPEGYSVSREKKERFSLILESASTNQTSMYLCASRRSSGALSYEQYFGPGTRLTVT.